This TCR beta chain was observed in a study of cytomegalovirus exposure and HLA in healthy donors. Findings of the study overall: Some TCR beta chains (over 150 of them) were listed as cytomegalovirus-associated. In vitro, three CMV-associated chains proved specific for CMV antigens.

As for this clone: What it binds is not known.

PCR was performed using 60 Vbeta and 13 Jbeta primers. The assay was immunoSEQ multiplex PCR, and TCRdb's table has in-frame clones only and misses some. The sample records more than 130,000 clones, 80% being singletons. The CDR3 has 15 amino acids. The clonotype originates from a man aged 35 to 55 in good health and CMV-seropositive. Sequences were obtained from PBMCs. The rearrangement joins TRBV21-1 to TRBJ1-1. TRBV21-1 is recorded as a pseudogene. The CDR3 loop reads CAIRTAAEMGTEAFF. For the CDR3, the DNA is TGTGCCATCAGGACCGCCGCGGAAATGGGCACTGAAGCTTTCTTT.